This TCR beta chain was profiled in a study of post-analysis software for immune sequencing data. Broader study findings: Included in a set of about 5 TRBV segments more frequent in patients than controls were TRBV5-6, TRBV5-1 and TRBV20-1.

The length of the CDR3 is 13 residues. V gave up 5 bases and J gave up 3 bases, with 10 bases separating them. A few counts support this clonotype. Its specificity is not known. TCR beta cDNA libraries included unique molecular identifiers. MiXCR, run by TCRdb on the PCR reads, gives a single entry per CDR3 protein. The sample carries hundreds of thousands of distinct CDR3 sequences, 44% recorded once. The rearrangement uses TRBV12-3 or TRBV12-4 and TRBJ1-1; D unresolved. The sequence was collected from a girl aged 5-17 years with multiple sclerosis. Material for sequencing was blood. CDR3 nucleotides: TGTGCCAGCAGTAATAGAGGGTACACTGAAGCTTTCTTT. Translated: CASSNRGYTEAFF.